This T cell receptor beta chain derives from a study of shared clonotypes between healthy human individuals. Study at large: A few men and two women, aged 18 to 49, were donors. Used for every donor were three CD4 naive, three CD4 memory, two CD8 naive and one CD8 memory plate.

Trimming took 0 bases from V and 6 from J, leaving 11 bases between them. The CDR3 has 14 residues. Looked up from germline, CDR1 is SGHRS and CDR2 is YFSETQ. Repertoires were generated with immunoSEQ multiplex PCR, while TCRdb's copy carries only in-frame clones and drops some. The table lists 2 million to 2.5 million clones, 85% to 95% of them singletons, with around 0.4% in the top ten. Points on this clone: The same CDR3 can be traced to other DNA sequences in this sample.

The specimen sequenced was naive CD4+ T cells from PBMCs. Subset indicated: CD45RA+ positively selected. This sequence originates from a young man in good health. Some clones in this sample may be carry-over from other donors' samples. The rearrangement uses TRBV5-1 and TRBJ2-3; D gene unclear. As DNA, the CDR3 is TGCGCCAGCAGCTTGGGTGACCCAGCCGATACGCAGTATTTT. Its protein product is CASSLGDPADTQYF.